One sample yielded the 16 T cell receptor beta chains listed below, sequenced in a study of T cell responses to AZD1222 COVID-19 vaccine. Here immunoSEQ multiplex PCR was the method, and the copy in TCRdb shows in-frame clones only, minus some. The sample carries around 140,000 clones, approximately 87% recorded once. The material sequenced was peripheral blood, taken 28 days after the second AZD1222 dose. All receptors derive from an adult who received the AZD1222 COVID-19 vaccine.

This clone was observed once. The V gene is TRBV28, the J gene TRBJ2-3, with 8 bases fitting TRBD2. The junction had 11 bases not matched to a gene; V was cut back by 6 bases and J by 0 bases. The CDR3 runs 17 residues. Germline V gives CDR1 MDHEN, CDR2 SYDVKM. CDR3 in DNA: TGTGCCAGCAGACCGGGGGGGCCGGTCTCTAGCACAGATACGCAGTATTTT. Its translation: CASRPGGPVSSTDTQYF.

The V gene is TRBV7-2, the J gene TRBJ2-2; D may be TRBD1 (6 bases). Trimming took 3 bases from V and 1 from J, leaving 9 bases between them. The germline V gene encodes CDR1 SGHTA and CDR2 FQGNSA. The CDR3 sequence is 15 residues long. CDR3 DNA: TGTGCCAGCAGCTTCAAGACAGGGAACACCGGGGAGCTGTTTTTT. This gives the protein CASSFKTGNTGELFF. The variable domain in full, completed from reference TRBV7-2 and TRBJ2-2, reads GAGVSQSPSNKVTEKGKDVELRCDPISGHTALYWYRQSLGQGLEFLIYFQGNSAPDKSGLPSDRFSAERTGGSVSTLTIQRTQQEDSAVYLCASSFKTGNTGELFFGEGSRLTVL.

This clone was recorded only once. The CDR3 sequence is CASSREVRNQPQHF. As DNA, the CDR3 is TGTGCCAGTAGTAGGGAAGTGCGCAATCAGCCCCAGCATTTT. The chain employs TRBV19 and TRBJ1-5; D is ambiguous. With 4 bases removed from V and 2 bases from J, the gap between germline ends came to 9 bases. This CDR3 is 14 amino acids long. Germline values: CDR1 LNHDA, CDR2 SQIVND (reference sequence).

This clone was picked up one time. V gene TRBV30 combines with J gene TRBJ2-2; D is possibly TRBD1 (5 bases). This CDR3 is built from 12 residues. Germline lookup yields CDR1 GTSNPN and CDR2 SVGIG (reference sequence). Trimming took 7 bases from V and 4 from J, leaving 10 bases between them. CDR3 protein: CAFDRSTGELFF. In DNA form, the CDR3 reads TGTGCCTTCGACAGATCCACCGGGGAGCTGTTTTTT. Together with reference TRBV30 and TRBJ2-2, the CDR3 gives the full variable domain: SQTIHQWPATLVQPVGSPLSLECTVEGTSNPNLYWYRQAAGRGLQLLFYSVGIGQISSEVPQNLSASRPQDRQFILSSKKLLLSDSGFYLCAFDRSTGELFFGEGSRLTVL.

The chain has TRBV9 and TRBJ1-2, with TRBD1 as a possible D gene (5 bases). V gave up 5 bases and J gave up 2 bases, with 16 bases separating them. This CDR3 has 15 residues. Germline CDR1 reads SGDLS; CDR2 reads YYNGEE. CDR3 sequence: CASRLTLGGNYGYTF. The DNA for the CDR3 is TGTGCCAGCAGGTTAACTCTGGGGGGAAACTATGGCTACACCTTC.

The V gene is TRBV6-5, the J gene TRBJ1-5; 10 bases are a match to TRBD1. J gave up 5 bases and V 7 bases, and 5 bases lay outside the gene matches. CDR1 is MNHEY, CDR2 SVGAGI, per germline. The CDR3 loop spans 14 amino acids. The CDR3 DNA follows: TGTGCCAGCACGGGACAGGGGACAGATCAGCCCCAGCATTTT. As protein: CASTGQGTDQPQHF.

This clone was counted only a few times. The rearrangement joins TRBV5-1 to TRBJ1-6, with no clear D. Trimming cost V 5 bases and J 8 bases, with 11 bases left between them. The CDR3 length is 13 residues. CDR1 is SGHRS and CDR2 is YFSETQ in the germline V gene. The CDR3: CASRETGDSPLHF. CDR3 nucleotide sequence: TGCGCCAGCAGAGAGACCGGAGATTCACCCCTCCACTTT.

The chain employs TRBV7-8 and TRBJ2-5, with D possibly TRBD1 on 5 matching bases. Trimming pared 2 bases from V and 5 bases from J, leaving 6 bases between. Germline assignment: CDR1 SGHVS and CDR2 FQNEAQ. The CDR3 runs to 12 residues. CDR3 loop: CASSLKGETQYF. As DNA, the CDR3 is TGTGCCAGCAGCTTAAAGGGGGAGACCCAGTACTTC.

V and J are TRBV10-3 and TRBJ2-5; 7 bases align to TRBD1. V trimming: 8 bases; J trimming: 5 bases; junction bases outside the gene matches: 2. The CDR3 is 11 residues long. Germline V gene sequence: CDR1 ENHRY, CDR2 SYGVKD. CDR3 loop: CAIGDSETQYF. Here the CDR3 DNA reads TGTGCCATCGGGGACAGTGAGACCCAGTACTTC.

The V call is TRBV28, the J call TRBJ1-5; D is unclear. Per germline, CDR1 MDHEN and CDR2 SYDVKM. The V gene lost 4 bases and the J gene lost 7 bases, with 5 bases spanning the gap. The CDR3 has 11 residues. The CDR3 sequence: CASSSVQPQHF. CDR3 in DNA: TGTGCCAGCAGTTCAGTACAGCCCCAGCATTTT.

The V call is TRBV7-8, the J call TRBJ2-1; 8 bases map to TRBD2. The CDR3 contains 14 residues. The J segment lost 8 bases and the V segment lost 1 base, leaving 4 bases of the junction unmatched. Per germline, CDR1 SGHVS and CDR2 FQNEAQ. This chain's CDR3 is CASSLEAGRDEQFF. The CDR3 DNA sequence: TGTGCCAGCAGCTTAGAGGCCGGGAGGGATGAGCAGTTCTTC. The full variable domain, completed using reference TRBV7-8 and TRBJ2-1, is GAGVSQSPRYKVAKRGQDVALRCDPISGHVSLFWYQQALGQGPEFLTYFQNEAQLDKSGLPSDRFFAERPEGSVSTLKIQRTQQEDSAVYLCASSLEAGRDEQFFGPGTRLTVL.

The CDR3 DNA is TGTGCCAGCAGCTTAAGCGGGGGGCCCACTGAAGCTTTCTTT. Protein: CASSLSGGPTEAFF. The chain employs TRBV11-2 and TRBJ1-1; D is perhaps TRBD1 (6 bases). V was cut by 2 bases and J by 4 bases, with 11 bases left in between. CDR3 size: 14 residues. CDR1 and CDR2 (germline): SGHAT, FQNNGV.

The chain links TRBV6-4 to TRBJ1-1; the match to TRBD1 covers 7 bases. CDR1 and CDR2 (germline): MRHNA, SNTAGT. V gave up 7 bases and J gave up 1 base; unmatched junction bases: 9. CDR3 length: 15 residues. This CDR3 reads CASTQLRTGNTEAFF. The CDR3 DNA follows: TGTGCCAGCACCCAGCTAAGGACAGGGAACACTGAAGCTTTCTTT.

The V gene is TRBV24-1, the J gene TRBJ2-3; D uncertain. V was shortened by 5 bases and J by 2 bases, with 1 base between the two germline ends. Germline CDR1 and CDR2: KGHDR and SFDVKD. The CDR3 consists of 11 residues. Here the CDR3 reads CATSVTDTQYF. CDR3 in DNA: TGTGCCACCAGTGTCACAGATACGCAGTATTTT.

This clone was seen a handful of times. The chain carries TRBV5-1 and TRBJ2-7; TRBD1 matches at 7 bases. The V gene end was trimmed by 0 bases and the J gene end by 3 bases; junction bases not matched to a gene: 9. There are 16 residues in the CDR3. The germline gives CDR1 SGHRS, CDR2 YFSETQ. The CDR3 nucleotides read TGCGCCAGCAGCTTGGGCGCCTCACAGGGGCACTACGAGCAGTACTTC. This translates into CASSLGASQGHYEQYF.

The CDR3 nucleotides read TGTGCCAGCACTGAACAGAGGAACACTGAAGCTTTCTTT. Its protein product is CASTEQRNTEAFF. The rearrangement uses TRBV11-1 and TRBJ1-1, with D unresolved. The CDR3 runs 13 residues. V lost 7 bases and J 1 base, leaving 10 bases between the germline ends. Germline V lookup: CDR1 SGHAT, CDR2 FQDESV (reference sequence).